This TCR beta chain originates from a study of cytomegalovirus exposure and HLA in healthy donors. V lost 0 bases to trimming and J lost 9 bases, with 22 bases between them. Germline V lookup: CDR1 SGHRS, CDR2 YFSETQ. CDR3 length: 17 residues. Clones were read by immunoSEQ multiplex PCR, and TCRdb kept only the in-frame ones, dropping some. The sample records 50,000 to 80,000 clones, 75% to 90% being singletons. The sample comprised PBMCs. The chain uses TRBV5-1 and TRBJ2-1; D unresolved. This sequence was found in a woman between 18 and 29 years old in good health and CMV-seronegative. The CDR3 reads CASSLVPIEDGFGEQFF. DNA for the CDR3: TGCGCCAGCAGCTTGGTCCCAATTGAAGACGGGTTTGGTGAGCAGTTCTTC.